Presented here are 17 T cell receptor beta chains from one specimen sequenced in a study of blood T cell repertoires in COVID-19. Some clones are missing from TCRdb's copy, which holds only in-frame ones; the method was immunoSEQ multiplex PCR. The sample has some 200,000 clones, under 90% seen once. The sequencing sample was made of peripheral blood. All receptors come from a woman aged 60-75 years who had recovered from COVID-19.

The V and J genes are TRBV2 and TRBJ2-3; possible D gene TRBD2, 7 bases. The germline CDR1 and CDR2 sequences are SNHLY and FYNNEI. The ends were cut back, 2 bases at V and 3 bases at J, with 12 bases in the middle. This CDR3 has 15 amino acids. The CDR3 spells CASSEWGGPTDTQYF. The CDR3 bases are TGTGCCAGCAGTGAATGGGGGGGGCCTACAGATACGCAGTATTTT.

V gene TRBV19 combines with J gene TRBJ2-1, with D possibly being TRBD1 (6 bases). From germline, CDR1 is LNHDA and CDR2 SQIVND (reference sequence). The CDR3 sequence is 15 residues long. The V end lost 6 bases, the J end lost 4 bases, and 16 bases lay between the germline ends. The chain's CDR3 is CASSLDSLVYNEQFF. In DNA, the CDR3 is TGTGCCAGTAGCCTGGACAGCTTAGTATACAATGAGCAGTTCTTC.

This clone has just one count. DNA of the CDR3: TGTGCCAGCAGCTTAGAAATCCTAGCGGGGAATACGCAGTATTTT. It is translated as CASSLEILAGNTQYF. This chain joins TRBV7-2 and TRBJ2-3, with 9 bases lining up with TRBD2. The V gene end was trimmed by 1 base and the J gene end by 7 bases; junction bases not matched to a gene: 6. CDR1 and CDR2 from the germline V gene are SGHTA and FQGNSA. The CDR3 covers 15 residues.

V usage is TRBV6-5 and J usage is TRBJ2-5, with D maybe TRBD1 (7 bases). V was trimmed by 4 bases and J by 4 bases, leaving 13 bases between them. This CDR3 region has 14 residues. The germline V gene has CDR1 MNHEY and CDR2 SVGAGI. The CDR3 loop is CASSFQGGIETQYF. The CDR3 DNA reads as TGTGCCAGCAGTTTTCAGGGGGGTATAGAGACCCAGTACTTC.

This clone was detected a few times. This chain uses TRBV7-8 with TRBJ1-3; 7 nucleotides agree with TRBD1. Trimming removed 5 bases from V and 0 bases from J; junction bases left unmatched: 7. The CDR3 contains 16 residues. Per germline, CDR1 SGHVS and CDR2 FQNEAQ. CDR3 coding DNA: TGTGCCAGCAGCCGAGGGGGACAGAGCTCTGGAAACACCATATATTTT. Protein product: CASSRGGQSSGNTIYF.

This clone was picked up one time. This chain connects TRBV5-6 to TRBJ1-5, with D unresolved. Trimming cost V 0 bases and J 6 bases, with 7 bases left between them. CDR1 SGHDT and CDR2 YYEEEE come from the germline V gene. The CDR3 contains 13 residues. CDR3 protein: CASSLAGFQPQHF. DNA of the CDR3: TGTGCCAGCAGCTTGGCCGGGTTTCAGCCCCAGCATTTT.

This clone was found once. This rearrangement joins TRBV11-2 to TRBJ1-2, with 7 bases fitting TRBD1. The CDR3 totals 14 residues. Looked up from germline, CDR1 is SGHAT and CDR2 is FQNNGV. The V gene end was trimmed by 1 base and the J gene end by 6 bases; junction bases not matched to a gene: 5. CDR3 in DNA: TGTGCCAGCAGCTTAGTCGGGCAGGGGGATGGCTACACCTTC. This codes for CASSLVGQGDGYTF.

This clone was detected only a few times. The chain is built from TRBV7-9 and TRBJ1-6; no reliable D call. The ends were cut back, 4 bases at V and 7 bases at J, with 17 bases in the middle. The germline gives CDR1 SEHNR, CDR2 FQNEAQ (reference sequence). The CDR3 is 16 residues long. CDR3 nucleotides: TGTGCCAGCAGCTCGGAGGACCCCAGGTTAAATTCACCCCTCCACTTT. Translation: CASSSEDPRLNSPLHF. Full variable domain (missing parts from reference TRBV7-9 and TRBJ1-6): DTGVSQNPRHKITKRGQNVTFRCDPISEHNRLYWYRQTLGQGPEFLTYFQNEAQLEKSRLLSDRFSAERPKGSFSTLEIQRTEQGDSAMYLCASSSEDPRLNSPLHFGNGTRLTVT.

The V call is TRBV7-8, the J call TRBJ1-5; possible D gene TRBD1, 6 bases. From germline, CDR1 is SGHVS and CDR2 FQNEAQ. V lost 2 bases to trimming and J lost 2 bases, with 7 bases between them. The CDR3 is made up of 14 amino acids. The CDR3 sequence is CASSLPGGNQPQHF. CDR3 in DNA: TGTGCCAGCAGCTTACCAGGGGGCAATCAGCCCCAGCATTTT. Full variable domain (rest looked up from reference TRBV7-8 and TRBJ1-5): GAGVSQSPRYKVAKRGQDVALRCDPISGHVSLFWYQQALGQGPEFLTYFQNEAQLDKSGLPSDRFFAERPEGSVSTLKIQRTQQEDSAVYLCASSLPGGNQPQHFGDGTRLSIL.

CDR3 DNA sequence: TGTGCCAGCAGCTTAGCCCCGGGACAGGGTTACAATGAGCAGTTCTTC. Translated: CASSLAPGQGYNEQFF. The chain joins TRBV7-3 to TRBJ2-1, with 9 positions matching TRBD1. CDR3 length: 16 amino acids. Germline CDR1 SGHTA, CDR2 FQGTGA. V was clipped by 2 bases and J by 4 bases; unmatched bases: 6. The full variable domain, in which reference TRBV7-3 and TRBJ2-1 provide the parts outside the CDR3, is GAGVSQTPSNKVTEKGKYVELRCDPISGHTALYWYRQSLGQGPEFLIYFQGTGAADDSGLPNDRFFAVRPEGSVSTLKIQRTERGDSAVYLCASSLAPGQGYNEQFFGPGTRLTVL.

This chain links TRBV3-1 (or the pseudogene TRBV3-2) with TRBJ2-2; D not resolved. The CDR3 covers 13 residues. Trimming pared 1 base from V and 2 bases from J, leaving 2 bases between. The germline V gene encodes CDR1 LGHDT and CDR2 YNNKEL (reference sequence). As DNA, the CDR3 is TGTGCCAGCAGCCAAGCAAACACCGGGGAGCTGTTTTTT. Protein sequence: CASSQANTGELFF.

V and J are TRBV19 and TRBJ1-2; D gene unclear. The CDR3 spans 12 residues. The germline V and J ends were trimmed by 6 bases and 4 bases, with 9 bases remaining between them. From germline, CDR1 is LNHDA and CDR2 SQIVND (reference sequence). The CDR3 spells CASSEGVYGYTF. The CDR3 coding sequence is TGTGCCAGTAGCGAGGGAGTCTATGGCTACACCTTC.

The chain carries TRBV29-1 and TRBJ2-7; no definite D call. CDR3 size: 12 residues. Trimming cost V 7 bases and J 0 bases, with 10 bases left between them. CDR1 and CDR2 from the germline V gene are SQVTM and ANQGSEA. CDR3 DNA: TGCAGCGGCCAGACTGACTCCTACGAGCAGTACTTC. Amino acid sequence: CSGQTDSYEQYF.

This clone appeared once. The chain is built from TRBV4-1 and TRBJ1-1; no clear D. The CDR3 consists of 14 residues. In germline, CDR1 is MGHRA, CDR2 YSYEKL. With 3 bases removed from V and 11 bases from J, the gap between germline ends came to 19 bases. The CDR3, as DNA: TGCGCCAGCAGCCATGTCTATCAGGACGGGGTGGCTTTCTTT. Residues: CASSHVYQDGVAFF.

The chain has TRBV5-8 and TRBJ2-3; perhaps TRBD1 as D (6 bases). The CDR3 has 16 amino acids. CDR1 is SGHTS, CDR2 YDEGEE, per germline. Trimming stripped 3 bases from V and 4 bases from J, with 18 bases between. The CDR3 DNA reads TGTGCCAGCAGCTGGTCCGGGACAAACACCGCAGATACGCAGTATTTT. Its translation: CASSWSGTNTADTQYF. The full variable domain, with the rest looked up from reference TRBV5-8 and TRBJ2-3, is EAGVTQSPTHLIKTRGQQATLRCSPISGHTSVYWYQQALGLGLQFLLWYDEGEERNRGNFPPRFSGRQFPNYSSELNVNALELEDSALYLCASSWSGTNTADTQYFGPGTRLTVL.

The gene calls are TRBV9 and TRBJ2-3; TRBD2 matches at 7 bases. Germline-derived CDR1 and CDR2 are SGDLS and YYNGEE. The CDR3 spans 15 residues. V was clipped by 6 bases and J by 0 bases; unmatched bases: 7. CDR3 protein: CASNPGRGSTDTQYF. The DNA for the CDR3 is TGTGCCAGCAACCCGGGGCGGGGGAGCACAGATACGCAGTATTTT.

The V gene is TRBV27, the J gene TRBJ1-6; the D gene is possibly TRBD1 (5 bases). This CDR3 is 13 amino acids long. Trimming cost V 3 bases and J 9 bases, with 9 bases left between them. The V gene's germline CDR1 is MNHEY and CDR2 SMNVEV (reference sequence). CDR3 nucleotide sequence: TGTGCCAGCAGTTTCCAGGGCGGTTCACCCCTCCACTTT. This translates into CASSFQGGSPLHF.